This TCR beta chain emerged from a study of blood T cell repertoires in COVID-19. Study-level information: Samples came from the United States, Italy and Spain, spanning acute and convalescent COVID-19.

Seattle patient enrollment occurred during active infection, with longitudinal follow-up thereafter. With 3 bases removed from V and 4 bases from J, the gap between germline ends came to 6 bases. The CDR3 length is 12 residues. Germline lookup yields CDR1 MNHEY and CDR2 SMNVEV (reference sequence). Assay: immunoSEQ multiplex PCR; the TCRdb copy retains only in-frame clones and omits some. Of about 160,000 clones in the sample, approximately 85% were seen once. The sequenced sample was peripheral blood. The chain is built from TRBV27 and TRBJ1-1; D unclear. The receptor was derived from a woman in her sixties with COVID-19, enrolled during active disease. CDR3 residues: CASSFYGTEAFF. Written as DNA, the CDR3 is TGTGCCAGCAGTTTCTATGGCACTGAAGCTTTCTTT.